These T cell receptor beta chains were read from a single sample in a study of CD8 T cells in Susac syndrome. TCRdb redid the calling of the immunoSEQ multiplex PCR reads with MiXCR, one entry per CDR3 protein. The sample yields hundreds of thousands of distinct CDR3 sequences, approximately 92% seen once. Specimen: CD4+ T cells from PBMCs. The source is a human donor with multiple sclerosis. The CDR3 runs from the conserved cysteine through the conserved F or W. Each record gives: clone size, V gene, J gene, CDR3 protein. Part of the rows lack a size; the others show once, few, many or a class for expanded clones.

abundance: .; v_gene: TRBV12-3/TRBV12-4; j_gene: TRBJ2-7; CDR3aa: CASSPQRREQYF
abundance: .; v_gene: TRBV18; j_gene: TRBJ2-1; CDR3aa: CASSILAGPDEQFF
abundance: .; v_gene: TRBV6-1; j_gene: TRBJ2-5; CDR3aa: CASSELSGGDLQYF
abundance: .; v_gene: TRBV3-1; j_gene: TRBJ2-3; CDR3aa: CASSQDRTSRGTDTQYF
abundance: .; v_gene: TRBV29-1; j_gene: TRBJ1-1; CDR3aa: CSVASGGNTEAFF
abundance: .; v_gene: TRBV7-2; j_gene: TRBJ2-5; CDR3aa: CASSRGGTKETQYF
abundance: .; v_gene: TRBV27; j_gene: TRBJ1-3; CDR3aa: CASSKGHPGNTIYF
abundance: .; v_gene: TRBV7-9; j_gene: TRBJ1-6; CDR3aa: CASTRTQTGANSPLHF
abundance: .; v_gene: TRBV12-3/TRBV12-4; j_gene: TRBJ1-2; CDR3aa: CASSLADRKDGYTF
abundance: .; v_gene: TRBV30; j_gene: TRBJ2-2; CDR3aa: CAWTTGQNTGELFF
abundance: .; v_gene: TRBV2; j_gene: TRBJ1-2; CDR3aa: CASTPGFDGYTF
abundance: .; v_gene: TRBV7-2; j_gene: TRBJ1-2; CDR3aa: CASSLRGWGAYGYTF
abundance: .; v_gene: TRBV5-4; j_gene: TRBJ1-6; CDR3aa: CASSLDDSPLHF
abundance: .; v_gene: TRBV19; j_gene: TRBJ1-5; CDR3aa: CASSTGQGGQPQHF
abundance: .; v_gene: TRBV6-1; j_gene: TRBJ2-2; CDR3aa: CASTATFGTAFGELFF
abundance: .; v_gene: TRBV27; j_gene: TRBJ1-6; CDR3aa: CASSLQGRGVGSPLHF
abundance: .; v_gene: TRBV12-3/TRBV12-4; j_gene: TRBJ1-2; CDR3aa: CASSIGGIYGYTF
abundance: .; v_gene: TRBV20-1; j_gene: TRBJ1-5; CDR3aa: CSAPAGTNQPQHF
abundance: .; v_gene: TRBV5-1; j_gene: TRBJ1-1; CDR3aa: CASSGILDGLNTEAFF
abundance: .; v_gene: TRBV29-1; j_gene: TRBJ2-3; CDR3aa: CSVELVGDTQYF
abundance: .; v_gene: TRBV28; j_gene: TRBJ2-5; CDR3aa: CASSSPRTGYQETQYF
abundance: .; v_gene: TRBV28; j_gene: TRBJ2-3; CDR3aa: CASGLTKDGTQYF
abundance: .; v_gene: TRBV11-2; j_gene: TRBJ2-2; CDR3aa: CASSPSRGRTGELFF
abundance: .; v_gene: TRBV27; j_gene: TRBJ2-7; CDR3aa: CASSLLAGIGYEQYF
abundance: .; v_gene: TRBV28; j_gene: TRBJ2-2; CDR3aa: CASKGQGITSGELFF
abundance: .; v_gene: TRBV7-2; j_gene: TRBJ2-4; CDR3aa: CASSPPDRERNIQYF
abundance: .; v_gene: TRBV28; j_gene: TRBJ2-2; CDR3aa: CAAKQGGEGGELFF
abundance: .; v_gene: TRBV30; j_gene: TRBJ1-2; CDR3aa: CAWSAQGVYTF
abundance: .; v_gene: TRBV28; j_gene: TRBJ2-5; CDR3aa: CASSIAGALFRETQYF
abundance: .; v_gene: TRBV20-1; j_gene: TRBJ1-1; CDR3aa: CSARAESGRMAAFF
abundance: .; v_gene: TRBV29-1; j_gene: TRBJ1-5; CDR3aa: CSVKQGKDQPQHF
abundance: .; v_gene: TRBV7-9; j_gene: TRBJ1-4; CDR3aa: CASSSSPGNPNEKLFF
abundance: .; v_gene: TRBV12-3/TRBV12-4; j_gene: TRBJ1-2; CDR3aa: CASSPGRRTGPYGYTF
abundance: .; v_gene: TRBV30; j_gene: TRBJ1-1; CDR3aa: CAWERTDSNTEAFF
abundance: .; v_gene: TRBV11-3; j_gene: TRBJ2-5; CDR3aa: CASGRTSGKNQETQYF
abundance: .; v_gene: TRBV11-2; j_gene: TRBJ2-3; CDR3aa: CASSLVSVSDTQYF
abundance: .; v_gene: TRBV27; j_gene: TRBJ1-2; CDR3aa: CASSFRGAANYGYTF
abundance: .; v_gene: TRBV10-3; j_gene: TRBJ1-2; CDR3aa: CAITSGGQGANYGYTF
abundance: .; v_gene: TRBV7-8; j_gene: TRBJ2-3; CDR3aa: CASSLPLREYTDTQYF
abundance: .; v_gene: TRBV6-5; j_gene: TRBJ2-5; CDR3aa: CASIGTGVETQYF
abundance: .; v_gene: TRBV14; j_gene: TRBJ2-7; CDR3aa: CASSPRQADSYEQYF
abundance: .; v_gene: TRBV18; j_gene: TRBJ2-7; CDR3aa: CASSPGQGTEQYF
abundance: .; v_gene: TRBV20-1; j_gene: TRBJ2-5; CDR3aa: CSARETGETQYF
abundance: .; v_gene: TRBV28; j_gene: TRBJ1-5; CDR3aa: CASTAGGQAQPQHF
abundance: .; v_gene: TRBV20-1; j_gene: TRBJ1-6; CDR3aa: CSARDSGAVRNSPLHF
abundance: .; v_gene: TRBV19; j_gene: TRBJ1-4; CDR3aa: CASSWTAGNEKLFF
abundance: once; v_gene: TRBV7-2; j_gene: TRBJ1-2; CDR3aa: CASSRDVRSYGYTF
abundance: .; v_gene: TRBV3-1; j_gene: TRBJ2-1; CDR3aa: CASSQSGGGFEQFF
abundance: few; v_gene: TRBV7-9; j_gene: TRBJ2-5; CDR3aa: CASSSSGSPTTQYF
abundance: .; v_gene: TRBV14; j_gene: TRBJ2-1; CDR3aa: CASSPRAPTTLFGEQFF
abundance: .; v_gene: TRBV5-1; j_gene: TRBJ2-7; CDR3aa: CASSLAVERIHYEQYF
abundance: .; v_gene: TRBV28; j_gene: TRBJ2-3; CDR3aa: CASSLWGIPGSSGGGTDTQYF
abundance: .; v_gene: TRBV5-6; j_gene: TRBJ2-7; CDR3aa: CASSRGDRDEQYF
abundance: .; v_gene: TRBV20-1; j_gene: TRBJ2-4; CDR3aa: CSASLRSGGAKNIQYF
abundance: few; v_gene: TRBV7-9; j_gene: TRBJ2-4; CDR3aa: CASSHGDISFRDIQYF
abundance: .; v_gene: TRBV5-1; j_gene: TRBJ2-7; CDR3aa: CASNRDREGYEQYF